This T cell receptor (beta chain) was documented in a study of blood T cell repertoires in COVID-19. Here immunoSEQ multiplex PCR was the method, and the copy in TCRdb shows in-frame clones only, minus some. The repertoire consists of under 250,000 clones, with about four fifths occurring once and the leading ten covering about 2.5%. V was cut by 6 bases and J by 12 bases, with 15 bases left in between. Germline V CDR1 and CDR2: SGHAT, FQNNGV. The CDR3 spans 12 residues. This receptor was taken from a woman aged 40 to 50 with active or convalescent COVID-19. This chain uses TRBV11-2 with TRBJ2-1; a possible D gene is TRBD2 (5 bases). Sequencing input: peripheral blood. This CDR3 reads CASSSTGIGQFF. The CDR3 DNA sequence: TGTGCCAGCAGTTCAACCGGGATCGGGCAGTTCTTC.